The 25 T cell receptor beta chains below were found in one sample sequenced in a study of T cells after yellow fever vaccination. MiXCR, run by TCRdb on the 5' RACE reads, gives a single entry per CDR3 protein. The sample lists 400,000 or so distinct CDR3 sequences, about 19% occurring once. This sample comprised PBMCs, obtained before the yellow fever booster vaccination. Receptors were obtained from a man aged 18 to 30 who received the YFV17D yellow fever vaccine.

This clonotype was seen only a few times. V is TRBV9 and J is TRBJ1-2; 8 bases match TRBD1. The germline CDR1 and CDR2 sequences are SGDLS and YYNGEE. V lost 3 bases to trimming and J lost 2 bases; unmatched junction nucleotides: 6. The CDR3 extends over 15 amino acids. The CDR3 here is CASSAGQGVNYGYTF. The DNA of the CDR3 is TGTGCCAGCAGCGCCGGACAGGGAGTCAACTATGGCTACACCTTC.

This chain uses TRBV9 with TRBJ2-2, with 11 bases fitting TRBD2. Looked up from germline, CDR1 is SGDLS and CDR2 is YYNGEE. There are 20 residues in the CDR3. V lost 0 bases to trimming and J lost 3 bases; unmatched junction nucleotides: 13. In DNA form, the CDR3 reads TGTGCCAGCAGCGTAGAAGGTTCCTCTAGCGGGGGGACCTACACCGGGGAGCTGTTTTTT. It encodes CASSVEGSSSGGTYTGELFF.

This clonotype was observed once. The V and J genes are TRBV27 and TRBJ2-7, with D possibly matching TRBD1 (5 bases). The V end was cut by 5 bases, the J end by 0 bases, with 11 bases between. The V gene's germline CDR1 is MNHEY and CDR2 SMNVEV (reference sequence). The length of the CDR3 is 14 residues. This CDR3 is CASSPTDPSYEQYF. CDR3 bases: TGTGCCAGCAGTCCGACAGATCCCTCCTACGAGCAGTACTTC.

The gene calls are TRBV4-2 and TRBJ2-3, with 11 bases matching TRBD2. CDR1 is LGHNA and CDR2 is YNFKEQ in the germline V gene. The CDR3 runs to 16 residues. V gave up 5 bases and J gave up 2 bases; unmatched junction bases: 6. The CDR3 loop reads CASSARLAGNTDTQYF. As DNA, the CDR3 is TGTGCCAGCAGCGCCAGACTAGCGGGGAACACAGATACGCAGTATTTT.

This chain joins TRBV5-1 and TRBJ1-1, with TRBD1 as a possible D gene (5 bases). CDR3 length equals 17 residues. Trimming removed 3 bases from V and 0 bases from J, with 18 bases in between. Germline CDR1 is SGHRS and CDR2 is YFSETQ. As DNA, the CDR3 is TGCGCCAGCAGCTCACTGGGGGACGGGCTCATGAACACTGAAGCTTTCTTT. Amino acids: CASSSLGDGLMNTEAFF.

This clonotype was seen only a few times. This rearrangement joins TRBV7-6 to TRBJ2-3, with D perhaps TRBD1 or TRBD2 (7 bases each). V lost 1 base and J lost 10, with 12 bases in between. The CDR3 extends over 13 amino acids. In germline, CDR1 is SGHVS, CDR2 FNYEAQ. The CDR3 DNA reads TGTGCCAGCAGCTTAGTTCAGGGGGGGGCGCAGTATTTT. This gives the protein CASSLVQGGAQYF. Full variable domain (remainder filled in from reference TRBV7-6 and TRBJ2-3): GAGVSQSPRYKVTKRGQDVALRCDPISGHVSLYWYRQALGQGPEFLTYFNYEAQQDKSGLPNDRFSAERPEGSISTLTIQRTEQRDSAMYRCASSLVQGGAQYFGPGTRLTVL.

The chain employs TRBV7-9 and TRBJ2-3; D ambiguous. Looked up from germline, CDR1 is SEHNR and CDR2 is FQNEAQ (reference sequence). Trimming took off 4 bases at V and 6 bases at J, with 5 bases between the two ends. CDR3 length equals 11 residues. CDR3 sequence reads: CASSYKDTQYF. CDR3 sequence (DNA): TGTGCCAGCAGCTATAAGGATACGCAGTATTTT.

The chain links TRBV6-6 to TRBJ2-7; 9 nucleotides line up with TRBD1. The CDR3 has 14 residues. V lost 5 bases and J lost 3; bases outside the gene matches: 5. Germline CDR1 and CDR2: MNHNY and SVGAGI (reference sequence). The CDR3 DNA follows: TGTGCCAGCAGTGAAAGACAGGGGGACTACGAGCAGTACTTC. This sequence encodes CASSERQGDYEQYF.

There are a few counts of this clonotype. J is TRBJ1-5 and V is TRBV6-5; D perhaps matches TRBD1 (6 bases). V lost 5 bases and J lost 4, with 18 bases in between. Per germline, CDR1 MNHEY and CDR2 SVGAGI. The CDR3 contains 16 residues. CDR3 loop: CASSRRLQGGNQPQHF. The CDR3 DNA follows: TGTGCCAGCAGTAGAAGACTACAGGGAGGTAATCAGCCCCAGCATTTT.

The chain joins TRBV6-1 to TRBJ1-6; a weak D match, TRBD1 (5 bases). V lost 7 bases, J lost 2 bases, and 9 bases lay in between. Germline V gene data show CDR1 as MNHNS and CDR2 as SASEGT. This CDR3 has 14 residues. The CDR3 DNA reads TGTGCCAGCACGGCAGGGCCCTATAATTCACCCCTCCACTTT. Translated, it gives CASTAGPYNSPLHF.

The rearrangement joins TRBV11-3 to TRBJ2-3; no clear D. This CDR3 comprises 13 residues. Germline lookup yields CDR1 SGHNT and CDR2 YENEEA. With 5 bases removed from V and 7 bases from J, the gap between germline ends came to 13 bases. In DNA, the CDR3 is TGTGCCAGCAGCGCCTTCCACGGGTATACGCAGTATTTT. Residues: CASSAFHGYTQYF. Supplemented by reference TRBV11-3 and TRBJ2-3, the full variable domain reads EAGVVQSPRYKIIEKKQPVAFWCNPISGHNTLYWYLQNLGQGPELLIRYENEEAVDDSQLPKDRFSAERLKGVDSTLKIQPAELGDSAVYLCASSAFHGYTQYFGPGTRLTVL.

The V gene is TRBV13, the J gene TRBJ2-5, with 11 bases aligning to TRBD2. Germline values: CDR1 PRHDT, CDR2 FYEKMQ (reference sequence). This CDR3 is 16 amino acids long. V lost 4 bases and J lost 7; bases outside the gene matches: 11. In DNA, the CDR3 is TGTGCCAGCAGCTCCTCCGGGACTAGCGGCTCGGGGACCCAGTACTTC. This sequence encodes CASSSSGTSGSGTQYF.

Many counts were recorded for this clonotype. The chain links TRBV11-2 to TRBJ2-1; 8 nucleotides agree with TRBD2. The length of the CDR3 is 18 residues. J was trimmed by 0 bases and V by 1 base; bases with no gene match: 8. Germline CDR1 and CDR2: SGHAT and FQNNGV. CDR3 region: CASSLAGGREGSYNEQFF. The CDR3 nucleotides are TGTGCCAGCAGCTTAGCGGGAGGGAGGGAAGGCTCCTACAATGAGCAGTTCTTC.

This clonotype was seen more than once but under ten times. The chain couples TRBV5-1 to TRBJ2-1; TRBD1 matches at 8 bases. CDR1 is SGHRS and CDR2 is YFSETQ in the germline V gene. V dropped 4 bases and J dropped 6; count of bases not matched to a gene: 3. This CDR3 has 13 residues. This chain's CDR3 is CASSTGQGNEQFF. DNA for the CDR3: TGCGCCAGCAGCACCGGACAGGGCAATGAGCAGTTCTTC.

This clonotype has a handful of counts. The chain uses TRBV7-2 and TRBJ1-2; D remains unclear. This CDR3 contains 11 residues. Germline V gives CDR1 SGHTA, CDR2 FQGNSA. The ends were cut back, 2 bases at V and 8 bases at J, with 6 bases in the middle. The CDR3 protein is CASSLTLGYTF. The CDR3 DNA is TGTGCCAGCAGCTTAACTCTCGGCTACACCTTC.

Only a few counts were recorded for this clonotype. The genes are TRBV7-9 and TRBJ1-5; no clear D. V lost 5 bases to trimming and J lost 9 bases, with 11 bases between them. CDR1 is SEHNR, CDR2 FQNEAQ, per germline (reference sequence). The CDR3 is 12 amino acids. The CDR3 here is CASSQGKRPQHF. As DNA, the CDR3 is TGTGCCAGCAGCCAAGGAAAGCGGCCCCAGCATTTT. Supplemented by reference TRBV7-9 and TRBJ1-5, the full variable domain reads DTGVSQNPRHKITKRGQNVTFRCDPISEHNRLYWYRQTLGQGPEFLTYFQNEAQLEKSRLLSDRFSAERPKGSFSTLEIQRTEQGDSAMYLCASSQGKRPQHFGDGTRLSIL.

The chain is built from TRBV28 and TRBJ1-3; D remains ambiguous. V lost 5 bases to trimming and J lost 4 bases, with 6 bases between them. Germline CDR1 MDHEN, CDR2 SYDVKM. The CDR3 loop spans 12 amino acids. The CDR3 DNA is TGTGCCAGCAGTCTAAAGGGAAACACCATATATTTT. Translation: CASSLKGNTIYF.

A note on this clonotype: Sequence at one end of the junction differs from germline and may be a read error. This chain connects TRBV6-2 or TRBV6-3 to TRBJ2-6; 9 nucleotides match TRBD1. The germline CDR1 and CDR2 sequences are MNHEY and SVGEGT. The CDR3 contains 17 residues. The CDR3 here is CASSSGTGMAGANVLTF. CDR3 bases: TGTGCCAGCAGTTCCGGGACAGGGATGGCAGGGGCTAACGTCCTGACTTTC.

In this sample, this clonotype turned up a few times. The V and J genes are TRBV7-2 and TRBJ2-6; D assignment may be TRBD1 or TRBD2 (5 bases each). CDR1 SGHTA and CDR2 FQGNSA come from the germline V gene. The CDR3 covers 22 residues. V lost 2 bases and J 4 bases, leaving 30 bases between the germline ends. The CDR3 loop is CASSLFSLRPRTSGSGANVLTF. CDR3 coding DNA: TGTGCCAGCAGCTTATTCAGTCTTCGACCTAGGACCTCAGGGAGCGGGGCCAACGTCCTGACTTTC.

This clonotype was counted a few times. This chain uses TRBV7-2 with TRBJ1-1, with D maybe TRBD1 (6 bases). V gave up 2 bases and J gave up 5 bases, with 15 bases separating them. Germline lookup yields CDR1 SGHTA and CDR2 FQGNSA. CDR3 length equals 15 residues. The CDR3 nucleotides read TGTGCCAGCAGCTTACTGCGGCAGGGGAAAACTGAAGCTTTCTTT. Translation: CASSLLRQGKTEAFF.

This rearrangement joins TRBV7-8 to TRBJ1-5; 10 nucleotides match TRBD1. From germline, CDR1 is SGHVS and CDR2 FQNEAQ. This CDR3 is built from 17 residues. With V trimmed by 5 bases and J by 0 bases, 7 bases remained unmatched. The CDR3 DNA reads TGTGCCAGCAGCGTTGGGACAGGGGCATATAGCAATCAGCCCCAGCATTTT. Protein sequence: CASSVGTGAYSNQPQHF.

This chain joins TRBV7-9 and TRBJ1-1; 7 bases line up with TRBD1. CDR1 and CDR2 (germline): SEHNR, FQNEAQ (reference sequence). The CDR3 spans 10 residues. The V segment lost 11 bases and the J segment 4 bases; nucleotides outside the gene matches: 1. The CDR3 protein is CAAGGTEAFF. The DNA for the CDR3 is TGTGCCGCAGGGGGCACTGAAGCTTTCTTT. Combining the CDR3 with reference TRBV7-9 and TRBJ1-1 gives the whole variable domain DTGVSQNPRHKITKRGQNVTFRCDPISEHNRLYWYRQTLGQGPEFLTYFQNEAQLEKSRLLSDRFSAERPKGSFSTLEIQRTEQGDSAMYLCAAGGTEAFFGQGTRLTVV.

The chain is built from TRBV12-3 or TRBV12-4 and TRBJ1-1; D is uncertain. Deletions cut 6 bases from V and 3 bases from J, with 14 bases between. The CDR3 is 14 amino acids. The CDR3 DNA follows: TGTGCCAGCAGCCGTCTCGGTGCCTACACTGAAGCTTTCTTT. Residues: CASSRLGAYTEAFF.

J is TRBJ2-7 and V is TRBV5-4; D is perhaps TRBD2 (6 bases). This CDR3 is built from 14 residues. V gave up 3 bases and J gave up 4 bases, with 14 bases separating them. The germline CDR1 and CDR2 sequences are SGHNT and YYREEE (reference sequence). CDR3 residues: CASSWEDQAYEQYF. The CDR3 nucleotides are TGTGCCAGCAGCTGGGAGGACCAGGCTTACGAGCAGTACTTC.

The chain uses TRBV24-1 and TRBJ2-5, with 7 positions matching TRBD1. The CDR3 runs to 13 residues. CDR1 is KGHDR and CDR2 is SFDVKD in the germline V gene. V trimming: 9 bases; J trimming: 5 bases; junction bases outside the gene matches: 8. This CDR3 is CATSTGPEETQYF. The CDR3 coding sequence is TGTGCCACCTCGACAGGGCCCGAGGAGACCCAGTACTTC.